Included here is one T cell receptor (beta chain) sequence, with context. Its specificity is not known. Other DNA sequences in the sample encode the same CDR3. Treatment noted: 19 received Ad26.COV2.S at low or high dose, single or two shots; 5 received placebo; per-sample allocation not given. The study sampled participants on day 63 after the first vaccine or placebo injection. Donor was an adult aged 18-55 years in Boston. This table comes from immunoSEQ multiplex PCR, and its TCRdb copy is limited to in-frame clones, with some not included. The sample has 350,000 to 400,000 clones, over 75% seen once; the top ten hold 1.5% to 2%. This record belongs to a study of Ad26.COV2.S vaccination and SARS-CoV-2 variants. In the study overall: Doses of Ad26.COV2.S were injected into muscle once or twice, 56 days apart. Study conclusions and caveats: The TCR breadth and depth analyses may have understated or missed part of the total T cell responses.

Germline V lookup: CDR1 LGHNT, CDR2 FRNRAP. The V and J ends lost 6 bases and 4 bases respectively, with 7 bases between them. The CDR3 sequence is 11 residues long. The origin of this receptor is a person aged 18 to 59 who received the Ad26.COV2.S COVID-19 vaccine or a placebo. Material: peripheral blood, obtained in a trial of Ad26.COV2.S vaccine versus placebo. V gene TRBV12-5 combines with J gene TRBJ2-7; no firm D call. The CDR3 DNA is TGTGCTAGTGGCCTGGGGTACGAGCAGTACTTC. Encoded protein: CASGLGYEQYF.